The rows below give T cell receptor beta chains drawn from one sample of a study of blood T cells in healthy people across ages. One entry per CDR3 protein, called by TCRdb with MiXCR from the 5' RACE reads. The repertoire holds 800,000 to 950,000 distinct CDR3 sequences, with roughly 48% as singletons. Sample: blood. These receptor sequences come from a man aged 30 to 45 in good health. The CDR3 runs from the conserved cysteine through the conserved F or W.

V gene,CDR3 protein
TRBV27,CASTPLLGNGANVLTF
TRBV2,CASTTDRGRYGYTF
TRBV7-9,CASNGGGLNTEAFF
TRBV12-3/TRBV12-4,CASSPSGRGIRINTGELFF
TRBV7-2,CASSTQGKQETQYF
TRBV2,CASPRLAGDMADTQYF
TRBV6-2/TRBV6-3,CASSYGYNEQFF
TRBV5-6,CASDVQGIGDTQYF
TRBV6-1,CASSESGGIQPQHF
TRBV7-2,CASSRRAGAEAFF
TRBV25-1,CASSSSGGIDNEQFF